This TCR beta chain was identified in a study of glioma-infiltrating T cells after dendritic cell vaccination (dated by TCRdb to 2016 to 2018). Some background on the complete study: Of the 15 or so glioblastoma patients in the cohort, all drawn from Phase I and II dendritic cell vaccination trials, 9 were newly diagnosed and 6 had recurrent disease. Between about 2003 and 2012, patients were given autologous tumor lysate-pulsed dendritic cell vaccination. The vaccine consisted of monocyte-derived dendritic cells cultured seven days with IL-4 and GM-CSF, then pulsed overnight with autologous tumor lysate. Each patient was given three intradermal dendritic cell vaccine injections, spaced two weeks apart, in the arm below the axilla. Deep sequencing of TCR beta CDR3 regions was used to quantify tumor-infiltrating lymphocyte content and compare tumor and blood repertoires in dendritic cell-vaccinated glioblastoma patients. Survival after dendritic cell vaccination was correlated with TCR sequencing metrics, including TIL content and tumor-blood repertoire overlap. Results and caveats for the whole study, not just this receptor: The cohort was small and heterogeneous, with few patients having full blood and tumor sets and even fewer initial-recurrent tumor pairs. The response model built on TCR overlap across three groups was characterized as speculative, with prospective validation still needed. TCR clonality showed no direct relationship with survival, which suggests that a diverse polyclonal response may matter. After dendritic cell vaccination, a higher estimated pretreatment TIL content predicted longer time to progression and overall survival.

The immunoSEQ assay amplified TCRB CDR3 regions from approximately 1.8 micrograms of genomic DNA, or from all available DNA when less than that amount was available. For multiplex PCR, 60 forward primers for TCR V beta segments and 13 reverse primers for J beta segments were used. Synthetic control templates were spiked into each sample at limiting dilution to estimate reads per starting template. The Illumina HiSeq System generated 87 bp sequencing reads. Turning to the authors' computational methods: PCR and sequencing errors were removed by a nearest neighbor algorithm that merged closely related sequences. TCR overlap was measured as the percentage of unique tumor TCR beta sequences that were also present in the peripheral blood of the same patient. The table comes from immuneACCESS by way of TCRdb, which keeps in-frame sequences with V and J called. Part of the clones is missing from these tables; in studies checked, under half for an unresolved V gene and the rest for unknown reasons. V and J calls and clone size are copied from that table; D and trimming were computed from the DNA. This sample holds 75,000 to 85,000 clones; 80% to 90% were observed only once. The top ten constitute around 2.1% of the sample.

This clone has just one count. Its antigen is unknown. No qualities accompany the bases; no much larger clone lies one base away. Per the publication, the time point label means: after dendritic cell vaccination, including at tumor progression/relapse. Patients were selected for having adequate residual fresh-frozen tumor tissue and more than two years of available survival data. None of the glioblastoma patients carried an isocitrate dehydrogenase mutation, although molecular status otherwise varied. PBMC were collected before vaccination, two weeks after the third vaccination, and at tumor progression if progression occurred. The Qiagen DNeasy Blood extraction Kit was used to extract genomic DNA. The material sequenced was blood, taken after dendritic cell vaccination. The source of this sequence is a human donor with glioblastoma.

The DNA sequence is given as TGTGCCAGCAGTTCCACCGAGCTGCGCGAGACCCAGTACTTC. This gives the protein CASSSTELRETQYF. Recombination joined TRBV6-5 with TRBJ2-5, with no confident D gene call. CDR1 and CDR2 are read off the germline V gene as MNHEY and SVGAGI. Its CDR3 holds 14 amino acids, cysteine through phenylalanine. Only the CDR3 portion is preserved as DNA: 42 bases, with reading frame beginning at the first base. V and J lose 4 bases and 5 bases, and a span of 14 bases separates them.